This note documents a single T cell receptor (beta chain) sequence. This sample stems from a study of blood T cell repertoires in COVID-19. V lost 5 bases and J lost 6; bases outside the gene matches: 5. This CDR3 spans 13 amino acids. Looked up from germline, CDR1 is PRHDT and CDR2 is FYEKMQ (reference sequence). Profiled with immunoSEQ multiplex PCR; TCRdb holds only in-frame clones, not every one. The sample includes some 200,000 clones, 65% to 90% of them seen just once. This sequence originates from a man aged 45-65 years with active or convalescent COVID-19. Sequencing used peripheral blood. V gene TRBV13 combines with J gene TRBJ2-7; 9 nucleotides agree with TRBD2. CDR3 coding DNA: TGTGCCAGCAGCCCATTAGCGGGAGTCGAGCAGTACTTC. Its protein product is CASSPLAGVEQYF.